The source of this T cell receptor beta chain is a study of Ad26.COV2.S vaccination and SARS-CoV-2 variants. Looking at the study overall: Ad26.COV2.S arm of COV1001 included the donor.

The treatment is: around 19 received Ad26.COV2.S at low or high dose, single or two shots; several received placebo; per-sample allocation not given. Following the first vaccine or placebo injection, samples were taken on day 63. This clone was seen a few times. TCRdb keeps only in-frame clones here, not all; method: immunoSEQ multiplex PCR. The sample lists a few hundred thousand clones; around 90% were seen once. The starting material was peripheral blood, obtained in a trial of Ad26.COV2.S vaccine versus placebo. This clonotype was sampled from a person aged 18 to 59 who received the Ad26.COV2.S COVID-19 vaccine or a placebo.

DNA of the CDR3: TGCGCCAGCAGCTTGTGGACAGCGACGAGGAGCTATGGCTACACCTTC. Translating gives CASSLWTATRSYGYTF. This chain uses TRBV4-1 with TRBJ1-2, with a possible D match to TRBD1 (6 bases). Germline V CDR1 and CDR2: MGHRA, YSYEKL. The V gene lost 5 bases and the J gene lost 4 bases, with 20 bases spanning the gap. CDR3 size: 16 residues.